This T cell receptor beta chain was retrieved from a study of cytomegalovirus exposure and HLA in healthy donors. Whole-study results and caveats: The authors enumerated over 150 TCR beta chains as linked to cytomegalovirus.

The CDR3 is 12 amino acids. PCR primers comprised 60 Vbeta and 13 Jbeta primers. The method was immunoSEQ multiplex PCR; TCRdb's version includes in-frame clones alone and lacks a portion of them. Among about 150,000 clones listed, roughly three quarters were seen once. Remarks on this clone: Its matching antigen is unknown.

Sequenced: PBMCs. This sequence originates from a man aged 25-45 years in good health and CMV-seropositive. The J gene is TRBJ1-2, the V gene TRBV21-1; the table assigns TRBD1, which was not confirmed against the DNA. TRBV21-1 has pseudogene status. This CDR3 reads CASRPTGVGYTF. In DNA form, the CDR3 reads TGTGCCAGCAGGCCGACAGGGGTTGGCTACACCTTC.